The T cell receptor (beta chain) under discussion was sequenced for a study of radiotherapy plus CTLA-4 blockade in lung cancer. Profiled with immunoSEQ multiplex PCR; TCRdb holds only in-frame clones, not every one. The sample has just under 45,000 clones, about 70% seen once. The sequencing used peripheral blood, collected from a patient treated with radiotherapy plus ipilimumab. The sequence derives from a human donor with non-small cell lung cancer who had a partial response to radiotherapy plus ipilimumab.

The CDR3 loop is CASSLGGAGGYTF. In nucleotides, the CDR3 is TGTGCCAGCAGCTTGGGGGGCGCAGGGGGCTACACCTTC. This rearrangement joins TRBV5-5 to TRBJ1-2; maybe TRBD1 (5 bases). The CDR3 is made up of 13 amino acids. CDR1 is SGHKS and CDR2 is YYEKEE in the germline V gene (reference sequence). V gave up 0 bases and J gave up 8 bases, with 11 bases separating them.